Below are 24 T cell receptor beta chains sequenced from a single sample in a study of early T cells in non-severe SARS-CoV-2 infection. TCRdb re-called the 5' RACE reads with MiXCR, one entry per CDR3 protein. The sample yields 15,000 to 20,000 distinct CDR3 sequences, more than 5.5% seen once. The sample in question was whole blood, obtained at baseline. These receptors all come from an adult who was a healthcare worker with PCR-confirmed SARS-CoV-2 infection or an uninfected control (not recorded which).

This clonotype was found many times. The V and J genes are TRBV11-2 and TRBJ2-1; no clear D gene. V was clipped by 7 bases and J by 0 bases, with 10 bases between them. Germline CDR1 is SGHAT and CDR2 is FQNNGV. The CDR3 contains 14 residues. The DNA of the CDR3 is TGTGCCAGCAACCCAACGAGCTCCTACAATGAGCAGTTCTTC. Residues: CASNPTSSYNEQFF.

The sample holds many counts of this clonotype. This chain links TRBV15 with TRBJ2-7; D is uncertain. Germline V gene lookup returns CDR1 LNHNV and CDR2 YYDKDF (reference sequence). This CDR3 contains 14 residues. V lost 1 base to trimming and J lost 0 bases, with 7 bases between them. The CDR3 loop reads CATSRVGSSYEQYF. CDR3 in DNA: TGTGCCACCAGCAGAGTCGGAAGCTCCTACGAGCAGTACTTC.

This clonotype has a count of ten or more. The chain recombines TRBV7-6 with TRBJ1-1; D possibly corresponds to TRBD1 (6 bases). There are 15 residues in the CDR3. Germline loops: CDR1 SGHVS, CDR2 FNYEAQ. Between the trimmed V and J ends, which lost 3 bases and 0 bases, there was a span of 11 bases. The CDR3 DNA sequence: TGTGCCAGCAGCTTCTGTGACAGGTTGAACACTGAAGCTTTCTTT. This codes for CASSFCDRLNTEAFF.

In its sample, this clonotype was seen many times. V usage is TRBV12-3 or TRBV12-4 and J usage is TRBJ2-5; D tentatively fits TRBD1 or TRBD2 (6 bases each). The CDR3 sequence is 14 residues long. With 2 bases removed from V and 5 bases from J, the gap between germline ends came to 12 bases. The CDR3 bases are TGTGCCAGCAGTTTAACGGGGGCCGGTGAGACCCAGTACTTC. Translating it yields CASSLTGAGETQYF.

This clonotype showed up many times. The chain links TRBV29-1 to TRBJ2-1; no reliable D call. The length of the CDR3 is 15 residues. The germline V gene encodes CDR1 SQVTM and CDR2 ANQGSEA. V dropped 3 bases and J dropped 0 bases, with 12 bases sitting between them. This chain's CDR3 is CSVERQTFSYNEQFF. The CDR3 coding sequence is TGCAGCGTTGAGCGGCAGACTTTCTCCTACAATGAGCAGTTCTTC.

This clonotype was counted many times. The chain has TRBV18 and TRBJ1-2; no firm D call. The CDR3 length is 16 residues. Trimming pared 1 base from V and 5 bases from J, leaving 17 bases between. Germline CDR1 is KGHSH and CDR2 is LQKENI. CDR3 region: CASSPLADKISYGYTF. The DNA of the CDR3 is TGTGCCAGCTCACCACTTGCAGACAAGATTTCATATGGCTACACCTTC.

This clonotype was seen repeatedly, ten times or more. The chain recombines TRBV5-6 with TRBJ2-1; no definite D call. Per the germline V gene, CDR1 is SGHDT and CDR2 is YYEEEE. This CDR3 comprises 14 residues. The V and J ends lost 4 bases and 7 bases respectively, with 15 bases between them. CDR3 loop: CASSPYGRTNEQFF. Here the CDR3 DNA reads TGTGCCAGCAGCCCATACGGCCGGACGAATGAGCAGTTCTTC.

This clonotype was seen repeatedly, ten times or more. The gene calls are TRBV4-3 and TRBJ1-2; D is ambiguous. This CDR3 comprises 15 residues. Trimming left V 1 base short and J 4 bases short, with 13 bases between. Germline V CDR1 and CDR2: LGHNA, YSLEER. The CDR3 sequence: CASSQVRTGGYGYTF. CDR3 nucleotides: TGCGCCAGCAGCCAAGTAAGAACCGGCGGCTATGGCTACACCTTC.

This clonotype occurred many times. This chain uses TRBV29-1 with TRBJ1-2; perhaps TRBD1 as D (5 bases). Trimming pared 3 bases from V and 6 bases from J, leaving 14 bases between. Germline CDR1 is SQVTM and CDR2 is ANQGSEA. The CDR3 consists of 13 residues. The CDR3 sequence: CSVETGPGDGYTF. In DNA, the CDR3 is TGCAGCGTTGAGACGGGGCCGGGGGATGGCTACACCTTC. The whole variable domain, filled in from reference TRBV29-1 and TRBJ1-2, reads SAVISQKPSRDICQRGTSLTIQCQVDSQVTMMFWYRQQPGQSLTLIATANQGSEATYESGFVIDKFPISRPNLTFSTLTVSNMSPEDSSIYLCSVETGPGDGYTFGSGTRLTVV.

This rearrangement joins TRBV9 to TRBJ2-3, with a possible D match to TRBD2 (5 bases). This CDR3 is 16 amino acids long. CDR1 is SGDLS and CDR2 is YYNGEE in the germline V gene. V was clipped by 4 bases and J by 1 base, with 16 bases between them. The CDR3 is CASSPGLRTGTDTQYF. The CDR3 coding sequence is TGTGCCAGCAGCCCCGGACTCCGCACCGGCACAGATACGCAGTATTTT.

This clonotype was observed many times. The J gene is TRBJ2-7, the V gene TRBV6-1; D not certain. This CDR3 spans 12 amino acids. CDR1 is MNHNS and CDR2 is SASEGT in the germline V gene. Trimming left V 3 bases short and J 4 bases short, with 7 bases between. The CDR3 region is CASSDQRYEQYF. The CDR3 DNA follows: TGTGCCAGCAGTGATCAGAGGTACGAGCAGTACTTC.

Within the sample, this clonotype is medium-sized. Here the CDR3 DNA reads TGTGCCAGCAGTTATAGAGGGGATCGGGATTCACCCCTCCACTTT. Its translation is CASSYRGDRDSPLHF. This rearrangement joins TRBV6-6 to TRBJ1-6; TRBD1 might be the D (5 bases). Germline-derived CDR1 and CDR2 are MNHNY and SVGAGI (reference sequence). V gave up 3 bases and J gave up 8 bases, with 14 bases separating them. The CDR3 length is 15 residues.

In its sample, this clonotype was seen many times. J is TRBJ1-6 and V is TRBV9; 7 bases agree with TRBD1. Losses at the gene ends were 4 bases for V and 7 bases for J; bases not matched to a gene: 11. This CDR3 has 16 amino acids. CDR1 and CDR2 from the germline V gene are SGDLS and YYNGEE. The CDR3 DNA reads TGTGCCAGCAGCCCTCAGGGGGGGGCAGGCAATTCACCCCTCCACTTT. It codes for CASSPQGGAGNSPLHF. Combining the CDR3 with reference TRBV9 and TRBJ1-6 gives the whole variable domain DSGVTQTPKHLITATGQRVTLRCSPRSGDLSVYWYQQSLDQGLQFLIQYYNGEERAKGNILERFSAQQFPDLHSELNLSSLELGDSALYFCASSPQGGAGNSPLHFGNGTRLTVT.

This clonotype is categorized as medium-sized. CDR3 residues: CASSFDTNSYEQYF. CDR3 DNA sequence: TGTGCCAGCAGCTTTGACACAAACTCCTACGAGCAGTACTTC. This rearrangement joins TRBV7-9 to TRBJ2-7, with unresolved D. V lost 3 bases, J lost 0 bases, and 9 bases lay in between. Germline V gene lookup returns CDR1 SEHNR and CDR2 FQNEAQ (reference sequence). This CDR3 contains 14 residues.

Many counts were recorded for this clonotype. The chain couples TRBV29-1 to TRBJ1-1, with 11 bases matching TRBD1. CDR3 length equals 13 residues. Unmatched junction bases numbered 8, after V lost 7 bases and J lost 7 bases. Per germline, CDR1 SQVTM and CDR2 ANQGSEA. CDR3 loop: CSAWGQGGNEAFF. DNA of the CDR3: TGCAGCGCCTGGGGACAGGGGGGAAATGAAGCTTTCTTT.

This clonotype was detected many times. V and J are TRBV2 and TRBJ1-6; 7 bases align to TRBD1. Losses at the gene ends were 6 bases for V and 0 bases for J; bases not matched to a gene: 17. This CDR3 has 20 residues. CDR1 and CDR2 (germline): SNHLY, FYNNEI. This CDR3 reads CASRHFGQEKTSSYNSPLHF. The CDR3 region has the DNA TGTGCCAGCAGACACTTCGGACAGGAAAAAACGAGCTCCTATAATTCACCCCTCCACTTT.

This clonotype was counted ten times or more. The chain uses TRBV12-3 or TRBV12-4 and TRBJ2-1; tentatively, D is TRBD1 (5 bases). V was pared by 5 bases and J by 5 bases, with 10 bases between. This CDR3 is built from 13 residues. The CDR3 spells CASSLDRNNEQFF. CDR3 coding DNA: TGTGCCAGCAGTCTCGACAGAAACAATGAGCAGTTCTTC.

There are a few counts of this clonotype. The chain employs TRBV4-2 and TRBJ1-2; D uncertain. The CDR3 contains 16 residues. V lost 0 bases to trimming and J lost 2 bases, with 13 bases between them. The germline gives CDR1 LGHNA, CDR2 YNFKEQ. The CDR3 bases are TGTGCCAGCAGCCAAGATCGCGGGTCAGGAAACTATGGCTACACCTTC. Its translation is CASSQDRGSGNYGYTF.

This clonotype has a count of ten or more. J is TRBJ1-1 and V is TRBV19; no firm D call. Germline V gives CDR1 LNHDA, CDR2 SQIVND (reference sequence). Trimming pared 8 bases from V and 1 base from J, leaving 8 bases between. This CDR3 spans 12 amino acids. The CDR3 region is CASDMRNTEAFF. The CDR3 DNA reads TGTGCCAGTGACATGCGGAACACTGAAGCTTTCTTT. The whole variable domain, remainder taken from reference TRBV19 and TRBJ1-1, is DGGITQSPKYLFRKEGQNVTLSCEQNLNHDAMYWYRQDPGQGLRLIYYSQIVNDFQKGDIAEGYSVSREKKESFPLTVTSAQKNPTAFYLCASDMRNTEAFFGQGTRLTVV.

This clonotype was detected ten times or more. The CDR3 loop is CAWFPPGLRWSTGGMNTEAFF. DNA for the CDR3: TGTGCCTGGTTCCCACCGGGCCTTCGTTGGTCAACAGGGGGAATGAACACTGAAGCTTTCTTT. The V gene is TRBV30, the J gene TRBJ1-1; 8 positions match TRBD1. Germline V gene data show CDR1 as GTSNPN and CDR2 as SVGIG (reference sequence). The CDR3 spans 21 residues. V was pared by 5 bases and J by 0 bases, with 26 bases of the junction left unmatched.

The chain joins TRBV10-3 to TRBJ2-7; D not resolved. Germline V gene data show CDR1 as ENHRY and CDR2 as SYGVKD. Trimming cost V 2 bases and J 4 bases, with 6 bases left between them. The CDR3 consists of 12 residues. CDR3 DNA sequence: TGTGCCATCAGTGAGAGAAGTTACGAGCAGTACTTC. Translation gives CAISERSYEQYF.

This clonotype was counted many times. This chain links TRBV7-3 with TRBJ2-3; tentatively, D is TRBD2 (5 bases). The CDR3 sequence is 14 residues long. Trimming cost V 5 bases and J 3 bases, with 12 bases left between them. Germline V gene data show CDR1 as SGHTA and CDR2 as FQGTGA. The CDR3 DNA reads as TGTGCCAGCAGCACTTCACTAGTTACAGATACGCAGTATTTT. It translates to CASSTSLVTDTQYF. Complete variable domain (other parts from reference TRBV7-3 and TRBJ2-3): GAGVSQTPSNKVTEKGKYVELRCDPISGHTALYWYRQSLGQGPEFLIYFQGTGAADDSGLPNDRFFAVRPEGSVSTLKIQRTERGDSAVYLCASSTSLVTDTQYFGPGTRLTVL.

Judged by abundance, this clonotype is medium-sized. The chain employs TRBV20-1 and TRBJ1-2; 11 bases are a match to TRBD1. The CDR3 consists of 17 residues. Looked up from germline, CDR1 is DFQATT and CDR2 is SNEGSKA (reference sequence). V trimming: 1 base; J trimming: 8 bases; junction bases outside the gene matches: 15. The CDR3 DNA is TGCAGTGCTAGAGTTAGCCGGGACAGGGGGTTAGTCGACGGCTACACCTTC. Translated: CSARVSRDRGLVDGYTF.

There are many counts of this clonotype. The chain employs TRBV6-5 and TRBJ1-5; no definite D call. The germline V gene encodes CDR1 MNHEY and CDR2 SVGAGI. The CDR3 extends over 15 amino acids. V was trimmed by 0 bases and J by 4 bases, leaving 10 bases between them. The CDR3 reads CASSYSSGVNQPQHF. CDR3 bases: TGTGCCAGCAGTTACTCATCCGGGGTTAATCAGCCCCAGCATTTT.